A single T cell receptor (beta chain) is shown here with its context. The antigen is undetermined. This entry comes from a study of CD8 T cells in ankylosing spondylitis. From the 5' RACE reads, TCRdb called clonotypes with MiXCR, one entry per CDR3 protein. The sample includes around 150,000 distinct CDR3 sequences, 40% to 50% of them seen just once. CDR3 size: 16 residues. Germline V gives CDR1 SEHNR, CDR2 FQNEAQ (reference sequence). With 4 bases removed from V and 1 base from J, the gap between germline ends came to 15 bases. Study-level points and caveats: Within matched ankylosing spondylitis synovial fluid, disease-linked clones were reportedly significantly enriched. Among TCR beta sequences, a motif of eight highly homologous variants appeared characteristic of ankylosing spondylitis blood.

V gene TRBV7-9 combines with J gene TRBJ2-3; possible D gene TRBD1, 7 bases. This sequence was found in a male donor with ankylosing spondylitis. The sample taken for sequencing was synovial fluid, either unsorted or a sorted T cell fraction (not recorded which). The DNA for the CDR3 is TGTGCCAGCAGCTCGACCGGAGGGGGCGGCACAGATACGCAGTATTTT. Its protein product is CASSSTGGGGTDTQYF. Drawing the rest from reference TRBV7-9 and TRBJ2-3, the complete variable domain is DTGVSQNPRHKITKRGQNVTFRCDPISEHNRLYWYRQTLGQGPEFLTYFQNEAQLEKSRLLSDRFSAERPKGSFSTLEIQRTEQGDSAMYLCASSSTGGGGTDTQYFGPGTRLTVL.